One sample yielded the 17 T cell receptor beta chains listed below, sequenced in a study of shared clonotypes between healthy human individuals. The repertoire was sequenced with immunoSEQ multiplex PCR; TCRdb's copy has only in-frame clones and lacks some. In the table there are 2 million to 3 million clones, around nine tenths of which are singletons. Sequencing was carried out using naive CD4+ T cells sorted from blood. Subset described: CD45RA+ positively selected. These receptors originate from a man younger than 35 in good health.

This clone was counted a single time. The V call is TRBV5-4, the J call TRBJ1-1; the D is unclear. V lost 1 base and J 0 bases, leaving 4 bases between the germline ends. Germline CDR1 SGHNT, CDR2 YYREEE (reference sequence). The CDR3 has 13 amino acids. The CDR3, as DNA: TGTGCCAGCAGCTTGTTCCTGAACACTGAAGCTTTCTTT. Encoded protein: CASSLFLNTEAFF.

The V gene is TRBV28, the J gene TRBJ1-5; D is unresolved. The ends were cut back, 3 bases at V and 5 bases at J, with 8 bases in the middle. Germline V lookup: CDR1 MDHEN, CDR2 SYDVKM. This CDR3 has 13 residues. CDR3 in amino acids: CASSFRVDQPQHF. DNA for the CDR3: TGTGCCAGCAGTTTTCGCGTGGATCAGCCCCAGCATTTT.

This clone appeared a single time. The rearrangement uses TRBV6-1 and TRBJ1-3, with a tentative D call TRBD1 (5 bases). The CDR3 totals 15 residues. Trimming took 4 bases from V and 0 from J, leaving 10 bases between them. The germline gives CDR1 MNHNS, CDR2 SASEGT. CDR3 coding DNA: TGTGCCAGCAGTGCGGGACGGATCTCTGGAAACACCATATATTTT. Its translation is CASSAGRISGNTIYF.

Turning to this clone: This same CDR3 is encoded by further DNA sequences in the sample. CDR3 region: CATSRGGNEKLFF. As DNA, the CDR3 is TGTGCCACCAGCAGGGGTGGTAATGAAAAACTGTTTTTT. The chain is built from TRBV15 and TRBJ1-4, with no clear D. The CDR3 length is 13 residues. Germline V gene sequence: CDR1 LNHNV, CDR2 YYDKDF (reference sequence). Deletions cut 3 bases from V and 4 bases from J, with 6 bases between. The full variable domain, its missing parts supplied by reference TRBV15 and TRBJ1-4, is DAMVIQNPRYQVTQFGKPVTLSCSQTLNHNVMYWYQQKSSQAPKLLFHYYDKDFNNEADTPDNFQSRRPNTSFCFLDIRSPGLGDTAMYLCATSRGGNEKLFFGSGTQLSVL.

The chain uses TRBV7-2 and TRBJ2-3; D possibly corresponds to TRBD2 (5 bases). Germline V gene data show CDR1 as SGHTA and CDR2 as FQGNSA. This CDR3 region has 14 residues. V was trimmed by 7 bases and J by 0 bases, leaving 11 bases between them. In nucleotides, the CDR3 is TGTGCCAGCACGGCGGGCTCTAGCACAGATACGCAGTATTTT. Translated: CASTAGSSTDTQYF.

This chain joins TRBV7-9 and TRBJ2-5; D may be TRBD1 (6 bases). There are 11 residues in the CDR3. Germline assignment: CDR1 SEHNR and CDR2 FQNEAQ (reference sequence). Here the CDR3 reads CAEGVRETQYF. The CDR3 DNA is TGTGCAGAGGGGGTTCGAGAGACCCAGTACTTC.

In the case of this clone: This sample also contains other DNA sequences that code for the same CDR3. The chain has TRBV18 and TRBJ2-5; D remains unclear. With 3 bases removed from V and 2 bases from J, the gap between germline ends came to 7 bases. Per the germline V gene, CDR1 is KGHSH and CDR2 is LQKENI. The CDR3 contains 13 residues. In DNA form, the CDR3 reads TGTGCCAGCTCACCTCGAAATCAAGAGACCCAGTACTTC. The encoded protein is CASSPRNQETQYF.

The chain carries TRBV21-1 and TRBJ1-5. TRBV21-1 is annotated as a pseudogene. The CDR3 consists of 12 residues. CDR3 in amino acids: CASSKAGQPQHF. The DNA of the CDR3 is TGTGCCAGCAGCAAGGCCGGACAGCCCCAGCATTTT.

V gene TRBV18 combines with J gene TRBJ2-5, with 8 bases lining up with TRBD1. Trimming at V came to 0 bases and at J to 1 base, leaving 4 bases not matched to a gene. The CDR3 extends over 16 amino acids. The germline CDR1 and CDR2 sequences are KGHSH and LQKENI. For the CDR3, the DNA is TGTGCCAGCTCACCACCGTCAGGGGGCTCCCAAGAGACCCAGTACTTC. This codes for CASSPPSGGSQETQYF.

The CDR3 sequence: CASRGGLAGVEQYF. CDR3 nucleotide sequence: TGTGCCAGCCGGGGGGGACTAGCGGGAGTCGAGCAGTACTTC. The chain employs TRBV6-5 and TRBJ2-7; TRBD2 aligns across 14 bases. J gave up 6 bases and V 8 bases, and 6 bases lay outside the gene matches. CDR3 length equals 14 residues. Germline values: CDR1 MNHEY, CDR2 SVGAGI.

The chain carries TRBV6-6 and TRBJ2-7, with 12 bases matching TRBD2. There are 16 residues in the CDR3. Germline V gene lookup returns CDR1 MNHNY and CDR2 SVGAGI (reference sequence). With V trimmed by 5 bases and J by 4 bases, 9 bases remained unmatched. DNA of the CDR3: TGTGCCAGCAGTCCTCGACTAGCGGGAGTCTCGTACGAGCAGTACTTC. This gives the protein CASSPRLAGVSYEQYF.

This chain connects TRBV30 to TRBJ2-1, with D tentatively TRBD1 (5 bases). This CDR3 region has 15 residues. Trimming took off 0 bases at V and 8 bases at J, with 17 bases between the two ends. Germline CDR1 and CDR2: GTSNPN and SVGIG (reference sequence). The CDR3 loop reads CAWSVLKGREDEQFF. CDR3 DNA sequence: TGTGCCTGGAGTGTACTTAAGGGCAGGGAAGATGAGCAGTTCTTC. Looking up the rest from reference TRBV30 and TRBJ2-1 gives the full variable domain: SQTIHQWPATLVQPVGSPLSLECTVEGTSNPNLYWYRQAAGRGLQLLFYSVGIGQISSEVPQNLSASRPQDRQFILSSKKLLLSDSGFYLCAWSVLKGREDEQFFGPGTRLTVL.

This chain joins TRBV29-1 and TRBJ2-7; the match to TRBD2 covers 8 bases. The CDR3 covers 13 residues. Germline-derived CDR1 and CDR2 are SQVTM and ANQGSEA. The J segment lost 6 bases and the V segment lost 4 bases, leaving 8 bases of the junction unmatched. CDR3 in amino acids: CSVAGREGGEQYF. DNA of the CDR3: TGCAGCGTTGCTGGACGGGAGGGGGGCGAGCAGTACTTC.

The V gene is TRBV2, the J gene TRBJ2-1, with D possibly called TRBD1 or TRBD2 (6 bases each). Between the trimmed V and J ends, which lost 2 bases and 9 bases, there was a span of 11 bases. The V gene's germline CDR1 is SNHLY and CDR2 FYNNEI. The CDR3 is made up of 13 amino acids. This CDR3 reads CASSEWGASEQFF. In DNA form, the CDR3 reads TGTGCCAGCAGTGAATGGGGGGCGAGTGAGCAGTTCTTC.

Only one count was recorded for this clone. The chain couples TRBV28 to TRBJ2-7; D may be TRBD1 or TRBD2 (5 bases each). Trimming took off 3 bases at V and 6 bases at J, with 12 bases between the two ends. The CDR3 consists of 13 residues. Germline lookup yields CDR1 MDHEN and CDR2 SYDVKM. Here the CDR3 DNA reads TGTGCCAGCAGTTTTCATTGGGGGACCGAGCAGTACTTC. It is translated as CASSFHWGTEQYF.

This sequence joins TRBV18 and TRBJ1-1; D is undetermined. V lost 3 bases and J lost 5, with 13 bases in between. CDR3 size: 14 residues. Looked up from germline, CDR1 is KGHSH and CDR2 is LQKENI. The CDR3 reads CASSPHRMGTEAFF. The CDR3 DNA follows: TGTGCCAGCTCACCGCATAGAATGGGGACTGAAGCTTTCTTT.

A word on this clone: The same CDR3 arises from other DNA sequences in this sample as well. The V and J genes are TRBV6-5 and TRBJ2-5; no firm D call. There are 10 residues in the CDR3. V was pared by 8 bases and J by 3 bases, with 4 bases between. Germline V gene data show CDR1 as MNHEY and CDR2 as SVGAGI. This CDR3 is CASGEETQYF. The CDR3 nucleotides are TGTGCCAGCGGGGAAGAGACCCAGTACTTC.